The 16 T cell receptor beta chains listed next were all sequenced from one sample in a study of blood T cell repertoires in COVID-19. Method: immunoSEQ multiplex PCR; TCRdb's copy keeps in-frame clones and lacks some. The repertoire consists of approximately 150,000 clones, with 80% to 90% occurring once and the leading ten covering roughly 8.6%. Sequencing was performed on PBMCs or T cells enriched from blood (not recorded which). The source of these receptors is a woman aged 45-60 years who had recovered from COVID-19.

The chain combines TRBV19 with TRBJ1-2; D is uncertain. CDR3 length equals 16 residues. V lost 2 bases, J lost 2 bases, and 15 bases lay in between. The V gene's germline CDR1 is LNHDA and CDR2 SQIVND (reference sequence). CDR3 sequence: CASSISQADTNYGYTF. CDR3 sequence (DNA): TGTGCCAGTAGTATATCTCAGGCAGATACAAACTATGGCTACACCTTC.

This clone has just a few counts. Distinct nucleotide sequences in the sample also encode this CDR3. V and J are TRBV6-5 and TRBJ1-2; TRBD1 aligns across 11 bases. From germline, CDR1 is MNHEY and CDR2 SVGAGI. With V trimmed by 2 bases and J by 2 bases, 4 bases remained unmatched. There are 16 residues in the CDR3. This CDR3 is CASSYIRTGGNYGYTF. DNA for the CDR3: TGTGCCAGCAGTTACATTCGGACAGGGGGCAACTATGGCTACACCTTC.

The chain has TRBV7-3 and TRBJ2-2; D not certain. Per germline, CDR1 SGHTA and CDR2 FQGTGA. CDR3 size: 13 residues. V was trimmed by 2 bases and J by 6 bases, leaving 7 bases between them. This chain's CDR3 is CASSLQNPGELFF. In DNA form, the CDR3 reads TGTGCCAGCAGCTTACAAAATCCCGGGGAGCTGTTTTTT.

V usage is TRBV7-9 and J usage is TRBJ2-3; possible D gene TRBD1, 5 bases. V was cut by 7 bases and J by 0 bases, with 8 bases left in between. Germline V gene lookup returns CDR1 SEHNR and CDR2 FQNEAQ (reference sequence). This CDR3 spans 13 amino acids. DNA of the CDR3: TGTGCCAGCAACCAGGGAAGCACAGATACGCAGTATTTT. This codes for CASNQGSTDTQYF.

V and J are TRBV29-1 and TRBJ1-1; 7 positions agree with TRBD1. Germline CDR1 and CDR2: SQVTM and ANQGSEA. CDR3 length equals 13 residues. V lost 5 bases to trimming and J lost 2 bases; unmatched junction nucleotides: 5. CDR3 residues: CSVIRTGNTEAFF. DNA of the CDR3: TGCAGCGTTATTCGGACAGGAAACACTGAAGCTTTCTTT.

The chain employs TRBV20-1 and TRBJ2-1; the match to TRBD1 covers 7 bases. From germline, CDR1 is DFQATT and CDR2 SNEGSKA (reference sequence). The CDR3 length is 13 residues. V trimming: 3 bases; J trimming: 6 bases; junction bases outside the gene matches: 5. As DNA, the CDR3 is TGCAGTGCTAGTCGCCCAGGGGGCAATGAGCAGTTCTTC. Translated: CSASRPGGNEQFF.

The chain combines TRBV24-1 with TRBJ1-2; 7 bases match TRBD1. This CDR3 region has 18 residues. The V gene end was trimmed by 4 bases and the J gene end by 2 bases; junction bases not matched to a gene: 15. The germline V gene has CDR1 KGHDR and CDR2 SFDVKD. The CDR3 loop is CATSDSSAVRQGNYGYTF. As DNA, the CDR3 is TGTGCCACCAGTGACTCCTCCGCCGTCCGACAGGGCAACTATGGCTACACCTTC.

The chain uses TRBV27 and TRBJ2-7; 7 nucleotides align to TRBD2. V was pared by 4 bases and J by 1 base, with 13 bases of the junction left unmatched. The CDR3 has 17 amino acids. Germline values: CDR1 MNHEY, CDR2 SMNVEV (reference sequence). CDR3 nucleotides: TGTGCCAGCAGTTCTACCCCCACTAGCGAACGTTCCTACGAGCAGTACTTC. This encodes CASSSTPTSERSYEQYF.

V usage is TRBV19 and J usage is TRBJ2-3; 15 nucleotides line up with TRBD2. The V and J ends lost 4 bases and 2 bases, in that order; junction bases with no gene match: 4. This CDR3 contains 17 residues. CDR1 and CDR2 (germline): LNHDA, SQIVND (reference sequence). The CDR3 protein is CASSTRTSGGATDTQYF. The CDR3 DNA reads TGTGCCAGTAGTACACGGACTAGCGGGGGGGCCACAGATACGCAGTATTTT.

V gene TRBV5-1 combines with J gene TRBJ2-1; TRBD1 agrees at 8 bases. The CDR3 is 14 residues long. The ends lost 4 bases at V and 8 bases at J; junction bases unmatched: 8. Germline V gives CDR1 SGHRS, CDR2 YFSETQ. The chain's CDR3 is CASSPRQGMDEQFF. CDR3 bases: TGCGCCAGCAGCCCCCGACAGGGGATGGATGAGCAGTTCTTC.

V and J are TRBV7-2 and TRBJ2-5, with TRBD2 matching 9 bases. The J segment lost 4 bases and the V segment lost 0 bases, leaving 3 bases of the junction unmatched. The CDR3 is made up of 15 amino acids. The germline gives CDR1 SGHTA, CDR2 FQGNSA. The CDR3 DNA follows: TGTGCCAGCAGCTTAGCGACGACTAGCGGAGAGACCCAGTACTTC. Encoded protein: CASSLATTSGETQYF.

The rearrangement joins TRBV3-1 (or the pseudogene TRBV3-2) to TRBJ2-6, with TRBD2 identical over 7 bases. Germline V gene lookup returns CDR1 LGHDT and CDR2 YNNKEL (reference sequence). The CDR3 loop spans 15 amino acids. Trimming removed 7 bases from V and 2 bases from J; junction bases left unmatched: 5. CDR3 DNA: TGTGCCAGCAACAGCCGGGGGGCTGGGGCCAACGTCCTGACTTTC. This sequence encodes CASNSRGAGANVLTF.

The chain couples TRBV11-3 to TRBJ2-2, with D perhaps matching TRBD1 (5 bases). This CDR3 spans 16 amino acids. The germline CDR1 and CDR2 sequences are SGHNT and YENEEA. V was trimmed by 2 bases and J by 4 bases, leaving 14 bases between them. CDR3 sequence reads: CASSLWGLARTGELFF. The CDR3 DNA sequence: TGTGCCAGCAGCTTATGGGGCCTCGCCCGCACCGGGGAGCTGTTTTTT.

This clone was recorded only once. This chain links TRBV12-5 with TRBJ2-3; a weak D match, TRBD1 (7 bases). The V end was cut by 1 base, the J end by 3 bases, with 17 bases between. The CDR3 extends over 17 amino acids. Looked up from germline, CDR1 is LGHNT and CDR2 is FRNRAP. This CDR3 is CASGLEGGRGITDTQYF. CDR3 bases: TGTGCTAGTGGTTTGGAGGGGGGCAGGGGGATAACAGATACGCAGTATTTT.

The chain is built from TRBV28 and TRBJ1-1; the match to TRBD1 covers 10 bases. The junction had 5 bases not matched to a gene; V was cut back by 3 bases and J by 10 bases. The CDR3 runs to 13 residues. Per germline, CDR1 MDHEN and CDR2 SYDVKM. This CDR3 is CASSLTGGGLAFF. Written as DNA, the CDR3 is TGTGCCAGCAGTTTGACAGGGGGCGGCTTAGCTTTCTTT.

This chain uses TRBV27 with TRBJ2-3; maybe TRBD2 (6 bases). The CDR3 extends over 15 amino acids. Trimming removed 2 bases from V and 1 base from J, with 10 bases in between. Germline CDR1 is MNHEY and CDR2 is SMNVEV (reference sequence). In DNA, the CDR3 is TGTGCCAGCAGTTTAGGGGGGTTCGGCACAGATACGCAGTATTTT. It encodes CASSLGGFGTDTQYF.